Listed here are 9 T cell receptor beta chains from one sample, sequenced in a study of T-cell reconstitution after alpha-beta-depleted transplantation in children. The library targeted TCRbeta and was prepared with unique molecular identifiers. TCRdb called the PCR reads again in MiXCR, with one record for every CDR3 protein. The sample has approximately 88,000 distinct CDR3 sequences, 12% seen once. The starting material was PBMCs from the stem cell graft donor, obtained from the stem cell graft. These receptor sequences come from a human donor who donated a stem cell graft to a child with inherited bone marrow failure.

This clonotype occurred many times. This chain uses TRBV29-1 with TRBJ1-1, with TRBD1 identical over 9 bases. CDR1 is SQVTM, CDR2 ANQGSEA, per germline. The CDR3 consists of 13 residues. The ends lost 6 bases at V and 4 bases at J; junction bases unmatched: 6. The CDR3 region is CSVDETGGTEAFF. The CDR3 DNA reads TGCAGCGTGGACGAGACAGGGGGCACTGAAGCTTTCTTT. Full variable domain (missing parts from reference TRBV29-1 and TRBJ1-1): SAVISQKPSRDICQRGTSLTIQCQVDSQVTMMFWYRQQPGQSLTLIATANQGSEATYESGFVIDKFPISRPNLTFSTLTVSNMSPEDSSIYLCSVDETGGTEAFFGQGTRLTVV.

This clonotype was detected ten times or more. The chain recombines TRBV12-3 or TRBV12-4 with TRBJ1-5; tentatively, D is TRBD1 (5 bases). This CDR3 region has 13 residues. The V and J ends lost 7 bases and 4 bases respectively, with 11 bases between them. The DNA of the CDR3 is TGTGCCAGCACCTGGGGGGGGAATCAGCCCCAGCATTTT. Its translation: CASTWGGNQPQHF.

This clonotype was seen at least ten times. The J gene is TRBJ2-1, the V gene TRBV7-9, with TRBD1 matching 8 bases. This CDR3 is built from 16 residues. Germline V CDR1 and CDR2: SEHNR, FQNEAQ (reference sequence). V gave up 5 bases and J gave up 2 bases; unmatched junction bases: 8. Here the CDR3 reads CASSLDRGVTYNEQFF. The CDR3 nucleotides are TGTGCCAGCAGCCTTGACAGGGGTGTTACCTACAATGAGCAGTTCTTC.

This clonotype was picked up a small number of times. The gene calls are TRBV7-2 and TRBJ2-7; 8 nucleotides line up with TRBD1. Germline V gene data show CDR1 as SGHTA and CDR2 as FQGNSA. After removal of 5 bases from V and 1 base from J, the junction contained 7 bases not matched to a gene. The CDR3 sequence is 15 residues long. This CDR3 is CASSPWTGRSYEQYF. CDR3 nucleotides: TGTGCCAGCAGCCCCTGGACAGGGAGGTCCTACGAGCAGTACTTC.

This clonotype was seen ten or more times. This chain links TRBV7-2 with TRBJ2-4; D is undetermined. From germline, CDR1 is SGHTA and CDR2 FQGNSA. Trimming pared 2 bases from V and 0 bases from J, leaving 14 bases between. CDR3 length: 17 amino acids. In nucleotides, the CDR3 is TGTGCCAGCAGCTTAATTTTTCGAGAGTTAGCCAAAAACATTCAGTACTTC. It codes for CASSLIFRELAKNIQYF.

The table lists this clonotype with many counts. The chain combines TRBV27 with TRBJ2-1; D unresolved. From germline, CDR1 is MNHEY and CDR2 SMNVEV (reference sequence). The V gene lost 6 bases and the J gene lost 9 bases, with 12 bases spanning the gap. This CDR3 has 12 amino acids. CDR3 DNA: TGTGCCAGCAGCCCTCAGCGCGGTGAGCAGTTCTTC. It specifies CASSPQRGEQFF.

This clonotype was seen many times. The V gene is TRBV18, the J gene TRBJ2-7, with 8 bases fitting TRBD1. The V gene end was trimmed by 1 base and the J gene end by 6 bases; junction bases not matched to a gene: 8. CDR3 length: 15 amino acids. CDR1 and CDR2 (germline): KGHSH, LQKENI. The CDR3 is CASSPQRTGYLEQYF. The CDR3 bases are TGTGCCAGCTCACCACAAAGGACAGGGTATCTCGAGCAGTACTTC. The full variable domain, its missing parts supplied by reference TRBV18 and TRBJ2-7, is NAGVMQNPRHLVRRRGQEARLRCSPMKGHSHVYWYRQLPEEGLKFMVYLQKENIIDESGMPKERFSAEFPKEGPSILRIQQVVRGDSAAYFCASSPQRTGYLEQYFGPGTRLTVT.

This clonotype was seen at least ten times. The chain has TRBV11-2 and TRBJ2-2, with 13 bases lining up with TRBD2. The CDR3 has 17 amino acids. The germline V gene has CDR1 SGHAT and CDR2 FQNNGV. V gave up 0 bases and J gave up 6 bases; unmatched junction bases: 4. The CDR3 nucleotides are TGTGCCAGCAGCTTAGATTCCACTAGCGGGAGGGCCGGGGAGCTGTTTTTT. This codes for CASSLDSTSGRAGELFF.

Ten or more counts support this clonotype. The V and J genes are TRBV12-1 and TRBJ2-1. TRBV12-1 represents a pseudogene. This CDR3 region has 13 residues. The CDR3 bases are TGTGCCAGCAGCCGTCTCGATGGGGATGAGCAGTTCTTC. Protein sequence: CASSRLDGDEQFF.